This TCR beta chain was identified during a study of cytomegalovirus exposure and HLA in healthy donors. Study as a whole: About 77 million unique TCRs from HLA-typed donors made up an early data release.

The donors were healthy bone marrow donors. The length of the CDR3 is 18 residues. V dropped 4 bases and J dropped 0 bases, with 17 bases sitting between them. Germline V CDR1 and CDR2: SGHRS, YFSETQ. Study observations and caveats: The classifier was said to identify cytomegalovirus status with high specificity and sensitivity.

This clone showed up just once. The antigen remains undetermined. PCR amplification relied on 60 Vbeta primers (plus 13 Jbeta primers). The method was immunoSEQ multiplex PCR; TCRdb's version includes in-frame clones alone and lacks a portion of them. The sample shows under 200,000 clones, roughly 80% of them seen only once. The sequenced sample consisted of PBMCs. J is TRBJ1-6 and V is TRBV5-1; no clear D gene. The sequence derives from a man aged 50 to 59 in good health and CMV-seropositive. The CDR3 sequence is CASSPGVTTFSYNSPLHF. For the CDR3, the DNA is TGCGCCAGCAGCCCCGGGGTCACGACCTTCTCCTATAATTCACCCCTCCACTTT.